This entry concerns a single T cell receptor (beta chain). Enrollment of patients from Seattle took place during active infection, with longitudinal follow-up. Authors' analysis steps: Amplifying reference gene primers gave estimates of nucleated cell counts. The table came from immunoSEQ multiplex PCR; TCRdb's copy has only in-frame clones and leaves some out. For V, J and clone size, that table is used; D and trimming come from the DNA. This table holds about 140,000 clones, roughly nine tenths found once. These data come from a study of blood T cell repertoires in COVID-19. Whole-study context: Material from acute and convalescent COVID-19 was sourced from the United States, Italy and Spain. The analysed material was cDNA or gDNA that came from T cells, B-cell-depleted T cells, or PBMCs.

The CDR3 length is 15 residues. V was pared by 3 bases and J by 5 bases, with 7 bases of the junction left unmatched. From germline, CDR1 is SGHRS and CDR2 YFSETQ. Sequencing input: peripheral blood. The sequence was obtained from a human donor with COVID-19, enrolled during active disease. The donor label of this sample is uncertain. V gene TRBV5-1 combines with J gene TRBJ2-3; 9 bases map to TRBD2. The CDR3 sequence is CASSSGLAILDTQYF. CDR3 DNA sequence: TGCGCCAGCAGCTCGGGACTAGCCATTCTAGATACGCAGTATTTT.